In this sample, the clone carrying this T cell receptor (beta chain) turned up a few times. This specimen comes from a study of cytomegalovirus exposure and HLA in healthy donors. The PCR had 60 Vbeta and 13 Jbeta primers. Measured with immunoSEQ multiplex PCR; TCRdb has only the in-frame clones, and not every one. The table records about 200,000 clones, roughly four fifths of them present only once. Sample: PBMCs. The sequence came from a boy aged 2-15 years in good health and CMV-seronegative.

The CDR3 reads CASSRQSPSAMNTEAFF. CDR3 nucleotide sequence: TGTGCCAGCTCACGGCAGAGCCCGAGCGCGATGAACACTGAAGCTTTCTTT. V is TRBV18 and J is TRBJ1-1; no definite D call. The CDR3 is 17 amino acids. Germline values: CDR1 KGHSH, CDR2 LQKENI. Deletions cut 4 bases from V and 0 bases from J, with 18 bases between.